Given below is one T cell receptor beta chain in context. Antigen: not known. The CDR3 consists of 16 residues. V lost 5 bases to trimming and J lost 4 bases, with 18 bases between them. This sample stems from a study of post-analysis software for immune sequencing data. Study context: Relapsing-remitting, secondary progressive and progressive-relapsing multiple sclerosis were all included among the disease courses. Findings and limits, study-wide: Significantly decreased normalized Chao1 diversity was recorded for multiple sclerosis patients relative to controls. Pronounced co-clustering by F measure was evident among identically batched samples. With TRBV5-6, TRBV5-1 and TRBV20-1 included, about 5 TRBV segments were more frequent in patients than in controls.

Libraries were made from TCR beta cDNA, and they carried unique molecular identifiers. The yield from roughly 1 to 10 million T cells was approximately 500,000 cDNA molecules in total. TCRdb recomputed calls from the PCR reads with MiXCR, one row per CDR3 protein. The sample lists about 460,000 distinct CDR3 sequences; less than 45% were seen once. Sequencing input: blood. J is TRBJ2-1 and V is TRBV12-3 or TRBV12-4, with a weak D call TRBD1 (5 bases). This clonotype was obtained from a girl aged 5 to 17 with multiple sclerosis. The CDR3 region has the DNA TGTGCCAGCAGTCTTTTCGACAGTTTCTTTTACAATGAGCAGTTCTTC. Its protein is CASSLFDSFFYNEQFF.